Sequencing of this TCR beta chain was carried out in a study of cytomegalovirus exposure and HLA in healthy donors. The CDR3 has 13 amino acids. Germline V gene data show CDR1 as MGHRA and CDR2 as YSYEKL. Trimming stripped 4 bases from V and 3 bases from J, with 9 bases between. As concerns this clone: What it binds is unknown.

The PCR employed 60 Vbeta primers together with 13 Jbeta primers. The protocol was immunoSEQ multiplex PCR, while the TCRdb copy is restricted to in-frame clones and leaves out a portion. The repertoire has under 200,000 clones, approximately 80% of them found once; the top ten carry approximately 6.8%. Study-level findings and limits: Researchers reported in a later analysis that a missense DCLRE1C variant was tied to TCR beta V- and J-gene trimming.

The rearrangement uses TRBV4-1 and TRBJ1-1; D gene ambiguous. This TCR derives from a middle-aged woman in good health and CMV-seropositive. The source material was PBMCs. The DNA of the CDR3 is TGCGCCAGCAGCCTGAGGGAGGACACTGAAGCTTTCTTT. This translates into CASSLREDTEAFF.